A single T cell receptor beta chain is shown here with its context. Its cognate antigen is unknown. Trimming pared 0 bases from V and 5 bases from J, leaving 13 bases between. In germline, CDR1 is KGHSH, CDR2 LQKENI. CDR3 length equals 15 residues. The data belong to a study of T cell responses to AZD1222 COVID-19 vaccine. Study-level background: Pooled in the analysis were second doses at about 4 or about 12 weeks. Findings of the study overall: Most donors were white British and more were female, and clonal diversity was possibly underestimated. Following two doses of AZD1222, Spike-specific TCR breadth and depth rose. Reportedly, nearly half of unique spike TCRs recognized epitopes outside B.1.351/B.1.1.7 mutations.

Some clones are missing from TCRdb's copy, which holds only in-frame ones; the method was immunoSEQ multiplex PCR. The sample shows roughly 150,000 clones, 75% to 90% of them seen only once. The chain uses TRBV18 and TRBJ2-5; no clear D gene. The specimen comprised peripheral blood, sampled on day 0 of AZD1222 vaccination. The clonotype comes from an adult in good health. The CDR3 DNA is TGTGCCAGCTCACCACCCCTAAAGGGCCGGGAGACCCAGTACTTC. Translated, it gives CASSPPLKGRETQYF.